A selection of T cell receptor beta chains follows, all from one sample in a study of T-cell memory formation after mild COVID-19. From the 5' RACE reads, TCRdb called clonotypes with MiXCR, one entry per CDR3 protein. The sample lists about 560,000 distinct CDR3 sequences, roughly 20% occurring once. The sequencing input was PBMCs or a T cell subset sorted from them (not recorded which). The receptors derive from an adult woman who had mild COVID-19 (a few samples of this study predate the infection). Cell type and time point are not known. CDR3s include the opening cysteine and the closing phenylalanine or tryptophan. Fields, in order: V gene, clone size, D gene, J gene, CDR3 protein, CDR3 DNA. The D gene is left open where the match is weak. Size tells how often a clone was seen (once, few, many) or the class of an expanded clone, and some rows leave it out.

>TRBV7-8|-|-|TRBJ2-1
CASSVTGTAIYNEQFF
TGTGCCAGCAGCGTAACCGGGACCGCCATCTACAATGAGCAGTTCTTC
>TRBV20-1|-|-|TRBJ1-3
CSARATGNTIYF
TGCAGTGCTAGGGCAACTGGAAACACCATATATTTT
>TRBV29-1|few|-|TRBJ2-5
CSVATGPQETQYF
TGCAGCGTCGCTACAGGGCCCCAAGAGACCCAGTACTTC
>TRBV7-9|few|-|TRBJ1-1
CASSFPGEDTEAFF
TGTGCCAGCAGCTTCCCGGGGGAGGACACTGAAGCTTTCTTT
>TRBV6-2/TRBV6-3|many|-|TRBJ2-2
CAIGTLTGELFF
TGTGCCATCGGGACACTTACCGGGGAGCTGTTTTTT
>TRBV7-2|-|TRBD2|TRBJ2-1
CASSLALAGVAEQFF
TGTGCCAGCAGCTTAGCGTTGGCGGGGGTTGCTGAGCAGTTCTTC
>TRBV6-5|many|TRBD2|TRBJ2-1
CASRLAGGPSLEQFF
TGTGCCAGCAGACTAGCGGGAGGGCCCTCGCTTGAGCAGTTCTTC
>TRBV2|few|-|TRBJ1-6
CASSEGLNSPLHF
TGTGCCAGCAGTGAGGGCCTAAATTCACCCCTCCACTTT
>TRBV6-4|-|TRBD2|TRBJ2-1
CASSVSSGKWNEQFF
TGTGCCAGCAGTGTGTCTAGCGGGAAGTGGAATGAGCAGTTCTTC
>TRBV30|few|TRBD1|TRBJ2-7
CAWSVPGGAAYEQYF
TGTGCCTGGAGTGTACCAGGGGGCGCGGCCTACGAGCAGTACTTC
>TRBV20-1|-|-|TRBJ2-3
CSARVQDARISTDTQYF
TGCAGTGCTAGAGTACAGGATGCAAGGATTAGCACAGATACGCAGTATTTT
>TRBV9|few|-|TRBJ1-2
CASSVATASSYGYTF
TGTGCCAGCAGCGTAGCTACGGCCTCCTCCTATGGCTACACCTTC
>TRBV7-9|few|TRBD1|TRBJ2-3
CASSGSQGAGDTQYF
TGTGCCAGCAGCGGGTCGCAGGGGGCTGGAGATACGCAGTATTTT
>TRBV10-3|-|TRBD2|TRBJ2-1
CAIRGLAGNDEQFF
TGTGCCATCAGAGGACTAGCGGGAAACGATGAGCAGTTCTTC
>TRBV20-1|-|TRBD1|TRBJ2-3
CSARGRGISDTQYF
TGCAGTGCTAGGGGCAGGGGGATATCAGATACGCAGTATTTT
>TRBV20-1|few|-|TRBJ2-1
CSARVGRFGEESVSYNEQFF
TGCAGTGCTAGAGTGGGGCGGTTCGGGGAGGAGAGCGTATCCTACAATGAGCAGTTCTTC
>TRBV24-1|few|-|TRBJ1-1
CATSDTFKAFF
TGTGCCACCAGTGATACCTTTAAAGCTTTCTTT
>TRBV5-1|-|-|TRBJ2-3
CASSGRDVSTDTQYF
TGCGCCAGCAGCGGACGGGACGTGAGCACAGATACGCAGTATTTT
>TRBV5-1|few|-|TRBJ2-7
CASMEGTRFHYEQYF
TGCGCCAGCATGGAAGGGACCAGGTTCCACTACGAGCAGTACTTC
>TRBV7-6|many|TRBD1|TRBJ2-7
CASSLGQGDLYEQYF
TGTGCCAGCAGCTTAGGACAGGGTGATCTCTACGAGCAGTACTTC
>TRBV6-6|-|-|TRBJ1-1
CASSYSDGRGNEAFF
TGTGCCAGCAGTTACAGCGACGGTAGGGGGAACGAAGCTTTCTTT
>TRBV12-3/TRBV12-4|few|-|TRBJ1-1
CASSSRPRGYTEAFF
TGTGCCAGCAGTTCCCGGCCGCGCGGATACACTGAAGCTTTCTTT
>TRBV12-3/TRBV12-4|few|TRBD2|TRBJ2-1
CASSPGTSGPTYNEQFF
TGTGCCAGCAGTCCCGGGACTAGCGGGCCTACCTACAATGAGCAGTTCTTC
>TRBV2|-|-|TRBJ2-3
CASSEYFGAGTDTQYF
TGTGCCAGCAGTGAATATTTCGGAGCGGGCACAGATACGCAGTATTTT
>TRBV29-1|-|-|TRBJ2-3
CSVEVSTPRADTQYF
TGCAGCGTTGAAGTTTCAACTCCTAGGGCAGATACGCAGTATTTT
>TRBV3-1|few|-|TRBJ2-2
CASTSRTNTGELFF
TGTGCCAGCACCTCTAGAACGAACACCGGGGAGCTGTTTTTT
>TRBV4-1|few|-|TRBJ2-7
CASRGTFSSYEQYF
TGCGCCAGCAGAGGGACATTTAGCTCCTACGAGCAGTACTTC
>TRBV4-2|-|-|TRBJ2-1
CASSQGIRRSEQFF
TGTGCCAGCAGCCAAGGCATCCGGAGGAGTGAGCAGTTCTTC
>TRBV5-1|-|-|TRBJ2-3
CASSAETTDTQYF
TGCGCCAGCAGCGCCGAGACCACAGATACGCAGTATTTT
>TRBV7-9|-|-|TRBJ2-1
CASSLFGLANNEQFF
TGTGCCAGCAGCTTATTTGGGCTAGCGAACAATGAGCAGTTCTTC
>TRBV7-9|few|TRBD2|TRBJ2-3
CASSLVSGGMDTQYF
TGTGCCAGCAGCTTAGTTTCGGGAGGCATGGATACGCAGTATTTT
>TRBV24-1|few|-|TRBJ2-4
CAIVPRDIAKNIQYF
TGTGCCATCGTTCCCAGGGATATAGCCAAAAACATTCAGTACTTC
>TRBV18|few|-|TRBJ2-5
CASSPPGRGGETQYF
TGTGCCAGCTCACCACCCGGCAGGGGTGGAGAGACCCAGTACTTC
>TRBV9|few|-|TRBJ2-7
CASSGNGDLYDEQYF
TGTGCCAGCAGCGGGAATGGGGACCTTTACGACGAGCAGTACTTC
>TRBV12-3/TRBV12-4|many|-|TRBJ1-2
CASSLKGGVYGYTF
TGTGCCAGCAGTTTAAAGGGGGGGGTCTATGGCTACACCTTC
>TRBV12-3/TRBV12-4|many|-|TRBJ1-2
CASSFSGPGDYTF
TGTGCCAGCAGTTTCTCGGGGCCCGGTGACTACACCTTC
>TRBV5-1|few|TRBD1|TRBJ2-5
CASSPWTGLETQYF
TGCGCCAGCAGCCCCTGGACAGGGCTAGAGACCCAGTACTTC
>TRBV2|-|-|TRBJ2-7
CASSRPGESFEQYF
TGTGCCAGCAGTCGCCCAGGGGAATCGTTCGAGCAGTACTTC
>TRBV24-1|-|-|TRBJ2-7
CATSNTPGASTYEQYF
TGTGCCACCAGCAATACCCCGGGGGCATCAACCTACGAGCAGTACTTC
>TRBV19|few|-|TRBJ2-5
CASSSDGQETQYF
TGTGCCAGTAGCTCTGACGGTCAAGAGACCCAGTACTTC
>TRBV25-1|few|TRBD2|TRBJ2-7
CASSEFVAGGPLGEQYF
TGTGCCAGCAGTGAATTTGTAGCGGGAGGCCCACTTGGGGAGCAGTACTTC
>TRBV7-2|-|-|TRBJ1-5
CASSLSSVRRVKPQHF
TGTGCCAGCAGCTTAAGCTCGGTTCGCCGGGTTAAGCCCCAGCATTTT
>TRBV7-3|few|TRBD2|TRBJ2-1
CASSLQAGGHYEQFF
TGTGCCAGCAGCCTACAAGCGGGGGGGCATTATGAGCAGTTCTTC
>TRBV15|-|-|TRBJ2-5
CATSQNIQETQYF
TGTGCCACCAGCCAGAATATCCAAGAGACCCAGTACTTC